The sample holds a few counts of the clone carrying this T cell receptor (beta chain). The antigen is unknown. A much larger clone differs from this one at a single base, so this may be a read error. Library construction for TCR beta used iRepertoire HTBI primers and Arm-PCR of CDR3 regions. Methods used by the authors: The samples yielded approximately 62 TRBV and roughly 15 TRBJ segments. Using its own MiXCR run on the multiplex PCR reads, TCRdb lists one record per CDR3 protein. TCRdb's processing, not the authors' own work, is the source of the V and J calls. Of about 340,000 distinct CDR3 sequences listed, around 20% are singletons. The CDR3 covers 13 residues. The V and J ends lost 3 bases and 4 bases respectively, with 9 bases between them. Germline CDR1 reads LNHNV; CDR2 reads YYDKDF (reference sequence). Specified time point: persistent/refractory GD, antithyroid drugs over 5 years with positive TRAb. Preparation of the TCR library used RNA extracted from PBMCs. Graves' disease diagnoses followed American Thyroid Association guidelines.

This record belongs to a study of regulatory T cells in long-lasting Graves disease. Notes on the study in general: The study examined only peripheral blood, not thyroid tissue. Patients with persistent disease showed a bias toward TRBV28, TRBJ1-2 and TRBJ2-5.

The rearrangement uses TRBV15 and TRBJ2-5; D uncertain. The TCR was taken from a female donor with Graves disease. Sequenced material: peripheral blood mononuclear cells (PBMCs), taken when the disease was refractory, from a patient treated with antithyroid drugs. CDR3 sequence: CATSSLDGETQYF. CDR3 nucleotide sequence: TGTGCCACCAGCAGCCTGGATGGAGAGACCCAGTACTTC.